This T cell receptor beta chain appears in the sequencing data of a study of OX40 agonist ivuxolimab in advanced cancers. Study-level information: The treatment was a fully human IgG2 OX40 agonist, ivuxolimab. Patient treatment consisted of intravenous ivuxolimab administration every 2 weeks at 0.01 to 10 mg/kg.

The assay was immunoSEQ multiplex PCR, and TCRdb's table has in-frame clones only and misses some. The table includes around 35,000 clones, around 80% detected once. Whole-study results and caveats: Normalized expansion of T-cell clones was also low for some nonresponders. Clonal expansion by week 6 occurred in CD4+ and CD8+ blood T cells (at 0.1 to 3.0 mg/kg).

A note on this clone: Its antigen is currently unknown.

The sample here was CD4+ or CD8+ T cells sorted from blood, taken in a trial of the OX40 agonist ivuxolimab. The receptor's source is an adult with an advanced solid tumor such as melanoma, head and neck, liver or kidney cancer.

The CDR3 nucleotides read TGTGCCAGCAGTTTAAGGGACAGGGGCTGGGCCACTGAAGCTTTCTTT. Protein sequence: CASSLRDRGWATEAFF. The V gene is TRBV27, the J gene TRBJ1-1; 10 nucleotides agree with TRBD1. V was pared by 2 bases and J by 4 bases, with 7 bases of the junction left unmatched. Germline lookup yields CDR1 MNHEY and CDR2 SMNVEV (reference sequence). The CDR3 spans 16 residues.